Listed here are 17 T cell receptor beta chains from one sample, sequenced in a study of blood T cell repertoires in COVID-19. The table came from immunoSEQ multiplex PCR; TCRdb's copy has only in-frame clones and leaves some out. Seen here are around 300,000 clones, approximately 91% observed once, and the top ten hold approximately 0.85%. The sample comprised peripheral blood. These TCRs come from a woman in her 40s who had recovered from COVID-19.

V is TRBV4-1 and J is TRBJ1-2, with D tentatively TRBD1 (6 bases). V was shortened by 0 bases and J by 0 bases, with 8 bases between the two germline ends. The CDR3 totals 15 residues. Germline V gives CDR1 MGHRA, CDR2 YSYEKL. DNA for the CDR3: TGCGCCAGCAGCCAAGAGGCAGGGGCTAACTATGGCTACACCTTC. This codes for CASSQEAGANYGYTF.

This clone was seen just once. V usage is TRBV30 and J usage is TRBJ2-1; 9 positions match TRBD2. CDR3 size: 15 residues. CDR1 GTSNPN and CDR2 SVGIG come from the germline V gene (reference sequence). V was clipped by 3 bases and J by 1 base; unmatched bases: 4. As DNA, the CDR3 is TGTGCCTGGAGACGGGCGGGAGGGTCCTACAATGAGCAGTTCTTC. This codes for CAWRRAGGSYNEQFF.

Only one count was recorded for this clone. The chain is built from TRBV5-1 and TRBJ2-5; the match to TRBD2 covers 9 bases. The V and J ends lost 0 bases and 1 base, in that order; junction bases with no gene match: 7. The CDR3 is 17 amino acids. Looked up from germline, CDR1 is SGHRS and CDR2 is YFSETQ. The CDR3 region has the DNA TGCGCCAGCAGCTTGGCGCTAGCGGGGTCGGGCCAAGAGACCCAGTACTTC. The encoded protein is CASSLALAGSGQETQYF.

The chain is built from TRBV27 and TRBJ2-2; D not certain. Trimming removed 3 bases at V and 0 bases at J, with 8 bases between. The CDR3 contains 15 residues. Germline V gene lookup returns CDR1 MNHEY and CDR2 SMNVEV (reference sequence). The CDR3 DNA reads as TGTGCCAGCAGTTTGGCAGTAACGAACACCGGGGAGCTGTTTTTT. Amino acids: CASSLAVTNTGELFF.

V gene TRBV6-5 combines with J gene TRBJ1-2; no definite D call. The ends were cut back, 7 bases at V and 8 bases at J, with 17 bases in the middle. The V gene's germline CDR1 is MNHEY and CDR2 SVGAGI. The CDR3 loop spans 13 amino acids. In nucleotides, the CDR3 is TGTGCCAGCACCCCCTGGAGCCAGTTAGGCTACACCTTC. It is translated as CASTPWSQLGYTF.

The chain joins TRBV27 to TRBJ2-7; D is perhaps TRBD1 (5 bases). This CDR3 has 15 amino acids. V was pared by 6 bases and J by 3 bases, with 18 bases between. Germline CDR1 is MNHEY and CDR2 is SMNVEV (reference sequence). DNA of the CDR3: TGTGCCAGCAGGAAACAGGACACACACGTCTACGAGCAGTACTTC. This codes for CASRKQDTHVYEQYF.

The chain has TRBV7-2 and TRBJ2-1; D might be TRBD2 (6 bases). CDR1 SGHTA and CDR2 FQGNSA come from the germline V gene. With 5 bases removed from V and 7 bases from J, the gap between germline ends came to 21 bases. This CDR3 comprises 16 residues. The CDR3 nucleotides read TGTGCCAGCAGCCCATTTCCGGGAGTGGGTGGGAATGAGCAGTTCTTC. Translating it yields CASSPFPGVGGNEQFF.

The rearrangement joins TRBV7-9 to TRBJ2-7; maybe TRBD1 (6 bases). Looked up from germline, CDR1 is SEHNR and CDR2 is FQNEAQ (reference sequence). Trimming pared 3 bases from V and 1 base from J, leaving 19 bases between. This CDR3 is built from 17 residues. CDR3 bases: TGTGCCAGCAGCTTGGGCAGCCAACAGGGTGCGTCCTACGAGCAGTACTTC. This encodes CASSLGSQQGASYEQYF.

This sequence joins TRBV5-1 and TRBJ2-2; 15 bases line up with TRBD2. This CDR3 comprises 18 residues. Germline lookup yields CDR1 SGHRS and CDR2 YFSETQ. V lost 0 bases to trimming and J lost 7 bases; unmatched junction nucleotides: 7. Written as DNA, the CDR3 is TGCGCCAGCAGCTTGGCGGGACTAGCGGGGGGAAACGGCGGGGAGCTGTTTTTT. It is translated as CASSLAGLAGGNGGELFF. Full variable domain (remainder filled in from reference TRBV5-1 and TRBJ2-2): KAGVTQTPRYLIKTRGQQVTLSCSPISGHRSVSWYQQTPGQGLQFLFEYFSETQRNKGNFPGRFSGRQFSNSRSEMNVSTLELGDSALYLCASSLAGLAGGNGGELFFGEGSRLTVL.

The chain carries TRBV5-1 and TRBJ1-1, with D possibly matching TRBD1 (5 bases). Germline V gene sequence: CDR1 SGHRS, CDR2 YFSETQ. This CDR3 is built from 15 residues. V was cut by 1 base and J by 11 bases, with 21 bases left in between. CDR3 in DNA: TGCGCCAGCAGCTTGACCATAACGGAGGGGCGCGCGGCTTTCTTT. Protein sequence: CASSLTITEGRAAFF. The entire variable domain, with the rest obtained from reference TRBV5-1 and TRBJ1-1, is as follows: KAGVTQTPRYLIKTRGQQVTLSCSPISGHRSVSWYQQTPGQGLQFLFEYFSETQRNKGNFPGRFSGRQFSNSRSEMNVSTLELGDSALYLCASSLTITEGRAAFFGQGTRLTVV.

The V call is TRBV25-1, the J call TRBJ2-7; D gene uncertain. CDR1 is MGHDK, CDR2 SYGVNS, per germline. CDR3 length equals 15 residues. Trimming shortened V by 4 bases and J by 1 base, and 14 bases separated the two germline ends. The CDR3 coding sequence is TGTGCCAGCAGTGCCGCCGCCGCGCCTTCCTACGAGCAGTACTTC. Protein sequence: CASSAAAAPSYEQYF.

This chain joins TRBV5-1 and TRBJ2-2; 9 positions agree with TRBD2. The V segment lost 0 bases and the J segment 7 bases; nucleotides outside the gene matches: 10. The germline gives CDR1 SGHRS, CDR2 YFSETQ. This CDR3 comprises 17 residues. DNA for the CDR3: TGCGCCAGCAGCTTGGAATCAACCGGGACTAGCTACGGGGAGCTGTTTTTT. Protein sequence: CASSLESTGTSYGELFF.

In this sample, this clone turned up a few times. The J gene is TRBJ2-7, the V gene TRBV6-2 or TRBV6-3; no clear D. This CDR3 region has 14 residues. V lost 0 bases to trimming and J lost 2 bases, with 8 bases between them. CDR1 and CDR2 from the germline V gene are MNHEY and SVGEGT. The chain's CDR3 is CASSYSARPYEQYF. The DNA for the CDR3 is TGTGCCAGCAGTTACTCGGCGAGGCCCTACGAGCAGTACTTC.

This chain uses TRBV28 with TRBJ1-2; TRBD1 aligns across 11 bases. Germline-derived CDR1 and CDR2 are MDHEN and SYDVKM. CDR3 length: 13 residues. J was trimmed by 7 bases and V by 5 bases; bases with no gene match: 3. The CDR3 sequence: CASSTGTGGGYTF. In nucleotides, the CDR3 is TGTGCCAGCAGTACGGGGACAGGGGGTGGCTACACCTTC.

V gene TRBV5-6 combines with J gene TRBJ1-5; no firm D call. This CDR3 has 15 residues. Germline lookup yields CDR1 SGHDT and CDR2 YYEEEE. V dropped 3 bases and J dropped 0 bases, with 10 bases sitting between them. The CDR3 DNA follows: TGTGCCAGCAGCTGGCCAGGTGGTAGCAATCAGCCCCAGCATTTT. Its translation: CASSWPGGSNQPQHF. Full variable domain (outside the CDR3, taken from reference TRBV5-6 and TRBJ1-5): DAGVTQSPTHLIKTRGQQVTLRCSPKSGHDTVSWYQQALGQGPQFIFQYYEEEERQRGNFPDRFSGHQFPNYSSELNVNALLLGDSALYLCASSWPGGSNQPQHFGDGTRLSIL.

J is TRBJ2-3 and V is TRBV28, with 8 bases matching TRBD2. Per the germline V gene, CDR1 is MDHEN and CDR2 is SYDVKM. The CDR3 consists of 17 residues. Trimming took 5 bases from V and 0 from J; bases not matched to a gene: 10. CDR3 region: CASSPDPGLGSTDTQYF. CDR3 bases: TGTGCCAGCAGTCCCGATCCGGGACTAGGAAGCACAGATACGCAGTATTTT.

This clone was detected once. This chain uses TRBV4-2 with TRBJ2-3; 13 nucleotides line up with TRBD2. The CDR3 spans 17 residues. V was clipped by 4 bases and J by 4 bases; unmatched bases: 8. The germline gives CDR1 LGHNA, CDR2 YNFKEQ. The CDR3 sequence: CASSRLLAGGGADTQYF. The CDR3 DNA follows: TGTGCCAGCAGCCGACTACTAGCGGGAGGGGGGGCAGATACGCAGTATTTT.